The 12 T cell receptor beta chains below were found in one sample sequenced in a study of shared clonotypes between healthy human individuals. Assay used: immunoSEQ multiplex PCR; TCRdb lists only in-frame clones, some missing. This repertoire shows about 320,000 clones, over 75% found once; its top ten account for 15% to 20%. Sample: memory CD8+ T cells sorted from blood. The subset was: CD45RO+ cells pooled with CCR7-negative TemRA cells. Every receptor here comes from a man between 18 and 29 years old in good health.

The chain couples TRBV13 to TRBJ2-7, with 9 bases that match TRBD1. This CDR3 region has 15 residues. Unmatched junction bases numbered 7, after V lost 2 bases and J lost 5 bases. Germline assignment: CDR1 PRHDT and CDR2 FYEKMQ (reference sequence). The CDR3 DNA reads TGTGCCAGCAGCTTACCACGGACAGGGGCAAACGAGCAGTACTTC. Its translation is CASSLPRTGANEQYF.

The V gene is TRBV30, the J gene TRBJ2-3, with TRBD2 matching 13 bases. Germline values: CDR1 GTSNPN, CDR2 SVGIG (reference sequence). The CDR3 extends over 15 amino acids. The V and J ends lost 5 bases and 1 base, in that order; junction bases with no gene match: 3. The CDR3 loop reads CAWGGTSGGTDTQYF. CDR3 DNA sequence: TGTGCCTGGGGAGGGACTAGCGGGGGCACAGATACGCAGTATTTT.

This sequence joins TRBV5-1 and TRBJ2-5, with 9 bases aligning to TRBD1. CDR1 is SGHRS and CDR2 is YFSETQ in the germline V gene. The V and J ends lost 4 bases and 5 bases, in that order; junction bases with no gene match: 12. CDR3 length: 16 amino acids. Written as DNA, the CDR3 is TGCGCCAGCAGCCCTACTCCGGGACAGGGTGCGGAGACCCAGTACTTC. Amino acid sequence: CASSPTPGQGAETQYF.

The J gene is TRBJ2-1, the V gene TRBV5-6; possible D gene TRBD2, 6 bases. The germline CDR1 and CDR2 sequences are SGHDT and YYEEEE. There are 12 residues in the CDR3. With 4 bases removed from V and 14 bases from J, the gap between germline ends came to 16 bases. The DNA for the CDR3 is TGTGCCAGCAGCGCGGGACCAGTCGGAAAGTTCTTC. Translated, it gives CASSAGPVGKFF.

This chain uses TRBV30 with TRBJ2-3; 7 positions agree with TRBD2. CDR1 GTSNPN and CDR2 SVGIG come from the germline V gene (reference sequence). The junction had 7 bases not matched to a gene; V was cut back by 4 bases and J by 0 bases. The CDR3 loop spans 15 amino acids. This chain's CDR3 is CAWTKPAGSTDTQYF. The CDR3 nucleotides read TGTGCCTGGACTAAACCAGCGGGGAGCACAGATACGCAGTATTTT.

Comment on this clone: Compared with germline, one end of the junction differs, possibly owing to a read error. This sequence joins TRBV10-3 and TRBJ1-2, with unresolved D. CDR3 length: 13 amino acids. Looked up from germline, CDR1 is ENHRY and CDR2 is SYGVKD. The CDR3 here is CAIRESSFYGYTF. CDR3 DNA sequence: TGTGCCATCAGAGAGTCCTCATTCTATGGCTACACCTTC.

The J gene is TRBJ1-1, the V gene TRBV6-1; D is uncertain. The CDR3 length is 14 residues. From germline, CDR1 is MNHNS and CDR2 SASEGT. V was clipped by 6 bases and J by 4 bases, with 15 bases between them. DNA for the CDR3: TGTGCCAGCAGGTCGGTCGAGGGCCTCACTGAAGCTTTCTTT. Encoded protein: CASRSVEGLTEAFF.

This clone came up once. V usage is TRBV7-9 and J usage is TRBJ2-2; D is possibly TRBD2 (6 bases). The CDR3 consists of 16 residues. Trimming cost V 2 bases and J 6 bases, with 16 bases left between them. CDR1 is SEHNR and CDR2 is FQNEAQ in the germline V gene (reference sequence). DNA for the CDR3: TGTGCCAGCAGCTTATTCTGGCGGGGTGGTTCCGGGGAGCTGTTTTTT. Protein product: CASSLFWRGGSGELFF.

V is TRBV15 and J is TRBJ1-4; D not resolved. CDR1 is LNHNV and CDR2 is YYDKDF in the germline V gene (reference sequence). Trimming took off 5 bases at V and 5 bases at J, with 15 bases between the two ends. CDR3 length: 15 residues. The CDR3 bases are TGTGCCACCAGCCCGGGAGCTATGGTAAATGAAAAACTGTTTTTT. Translating gives CATSPGAMVNEKLFF. Complete variable domain (other parts from reference TRBV15 and TRBJ1-4): DAMVIQNPRYQVTQFGKPVTLSCSQTLNHNVMYWYQQKSSQAPKLLFHYYDKDFNNEADTPDNFQSRRPNTSFCFLDIRSPGLGDTAMYLCATSPGAMVNEKLFFGSGTQLSVL.

The V gene is TRBV6-6, the J gene TRBJ2-7; D possibly uses TRBD1 or TRBD2 (5 bases each). CDR3 size: 12 residues. The ends were cut back, 10 bases at V and 2 bases at J, with 12 bases in the middle. CDR1 is MNHNY, CDR2 SVGAGI, per germline (reference sequence). CDR3 loop: CATGDVAYEQYF. The CDR3 coding sequence is TGTGCCACCGGGGACGTGGCCTACGAGCAGTACTTC.

The gene calls are TRBV6-5 and TRBJ1-1; D possibly corresponds to TRBD1 (6 bases). The V gene lost 0 bases and the J gene lost 0 bases, with 8 bases spanning the gap. CDR3 length equals 15 residues. The germline V gene has CDR1 MNHEY and CDR2 SVGAGI. CDR3 amino acids: CASSYSGGMNTEAFF. For the CDR3, the DNA is TGTGCCAGCAGTTACTCCGGGGGCATGAACACTGAAGCTTTCTTT.

Of note for this clone: This likely came from a read error, as a far larger clone is one base away. V gene TRBV27 combines with J gene TRBJ2-5; no reliable D call. This CDR3 comprises 14 residues. The germline gives CDR1 MNHEY, CDR2 SMNVEV (reference sequence). CDR3 region: CASSLGPGQEAQYF. The CDR3 coding sequence is TGTGCCAGCAGTTTGGGCCCTGGGCAAGAGGCCCAGTACTTC.